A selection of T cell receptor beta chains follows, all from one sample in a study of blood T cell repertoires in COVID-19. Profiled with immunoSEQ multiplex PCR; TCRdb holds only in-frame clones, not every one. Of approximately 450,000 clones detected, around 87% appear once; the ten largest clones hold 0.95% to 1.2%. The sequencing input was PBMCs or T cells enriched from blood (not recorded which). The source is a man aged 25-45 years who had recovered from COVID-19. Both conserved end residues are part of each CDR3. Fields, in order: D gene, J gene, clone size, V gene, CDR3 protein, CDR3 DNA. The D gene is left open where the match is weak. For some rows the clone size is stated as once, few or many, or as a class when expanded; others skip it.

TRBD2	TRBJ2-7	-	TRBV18	CASSPGTSGGYEQYF	TGTGCCAGCTCACCCGGGACTAGCGGAGGTTACGAGCAGTACTTC
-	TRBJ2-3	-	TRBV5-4	CASSLLVGGTDTQYF	TGTGCCAGCAGCTTGCTAGTAGGGGGCACAGATACGCAGTATTTT
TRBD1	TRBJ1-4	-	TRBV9	CASSGQGETNEKLFF	TGTGCCAGCAGCGGACAGGGGGAGACTAATGAAAAACTGTTTTTT
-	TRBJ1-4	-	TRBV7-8	CASSDWGLGGEKLFF	TGTGCCAGCAGCGACTGGGGACTCGGAGGGGAAAAACTGTTTTTT
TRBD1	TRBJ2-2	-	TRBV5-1	CASSEGQPTGELFF	TGCGCCAGCAGCGAGGGACAGCCCACCGGGGAGCTGTTTTTT
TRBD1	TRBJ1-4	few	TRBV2	CASSLDRGSLEPHNEKLFF	TGTGCCAGCAGTTTGGACAGGGGGAGCCTCGAACCCCATAATGAAAAACTGTTTTTT
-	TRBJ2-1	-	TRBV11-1	CASSLESVTMVHEQFF	TGTGCCAGCAGCTTAGAGAGCGTTACGATGGTCCATGAGCAGTTCTTC
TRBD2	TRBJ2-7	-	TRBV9	CASSGPAGAEEQYF	TGTGCCAGCAGCGGCCCGGCGGGAGCGGAGGAGCAGTACTTC
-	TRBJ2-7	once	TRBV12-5	CASGLVLYEQYF	TGTGCTAGTGGTTTGGTCCTTTACGAGCAGTACTTC
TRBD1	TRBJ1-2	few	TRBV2	CASGTGGAYGYTF	TGTGCCAGCGGGACAGGTGGCGCGTATGGCTACACCTTC
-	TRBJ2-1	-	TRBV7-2	CASSSPQENEQFF	TGTGCCAGCAGCTCCCCTCAGGAAAATGAGCAGTTCTTC
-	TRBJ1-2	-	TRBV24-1	CATSDFSTDYGYTF	TGTGCCACCAGTGATTTTTCGACAGACTATGGCTACACCTTC
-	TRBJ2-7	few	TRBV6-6	CASSYPEREQYF	TGTGCCAGCAGTTACCCCGAGAGAGAGCAGTACTTC
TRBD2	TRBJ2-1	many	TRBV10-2	CASSPSGSIYEQFF	TGCGCCAGCAGTCCCAGCGGGAGTATCTATGAGCAGTTCTTC
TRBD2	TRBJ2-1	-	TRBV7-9	CASSVTSGGYNEQFF	TGTGCCAGCAGCGTCACTAGCGGGGGCTACAATGAGCAGTTCTTC
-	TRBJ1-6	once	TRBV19	CASSSPDRFNSPLHF	TGTGCCAGTAGTTCCCCGGACAGATTTAATTCACCCCTCCACTTT
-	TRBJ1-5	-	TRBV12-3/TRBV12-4	CASSLGGDQPQHF	TGTGCCAGCAGTTTAGGGGGGGATCAGCCCCAGCATTTT
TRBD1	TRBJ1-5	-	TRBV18	CASSLGQGAGQPQHF	TGTGCCAGCTCACTCGGACAGGGGGCAGGTCAGCCCCAGCATTTT
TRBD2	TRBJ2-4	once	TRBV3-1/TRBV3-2	CASTSRREAPDIQYF	TGTGCCAGCACTTCTCGGCGGGAGGCCCCCGACATTCAGTACTTC
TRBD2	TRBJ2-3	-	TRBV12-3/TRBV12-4	CASLAGITDTQYF	TGTGCCAGCCTAGCGGGGATCACAGATACGCAGTATTTT
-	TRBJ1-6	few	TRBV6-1	CASSEVTGGNSPLHF	TGTGCCAGCAGTGAAGTAACAGGTGGGAATTCACCCCTCCACTTT
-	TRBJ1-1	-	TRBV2	CASSEMSYSEAFF	TGTGCCAGCAGTGAAATGAGTTACTCTGAAGCTTTCTTT
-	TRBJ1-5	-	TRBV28	CAGRGRGSSNQPQHF	TGTGCCGGGAGGGGACGAGGAAGTAGCAATCAGCCCCAGCATTTT
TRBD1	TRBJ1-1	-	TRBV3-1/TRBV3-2	CASSYGQGATEAFF	TGTGCCAGCAGCTACGGACAGGGGGCCACTGAAGCTTTCTTT
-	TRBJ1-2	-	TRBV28	CASSSPGVLDGYTF	TGTGCCAGCAGCTCCCCCGGGGTGTTGGATGGCTACACCTTC
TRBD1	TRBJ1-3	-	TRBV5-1	CASSSDRAGNTIYF	TGCGCCAGCAGCTCCGACAGGGCAGGAAACACCATATATTTT
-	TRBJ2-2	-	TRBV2	CASSNLQGSGELFF	TGTGCCAGCAGTAATCTACAGGGTTCCGGGGAGCTGTTTTTT
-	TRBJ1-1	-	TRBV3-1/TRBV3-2	CASSQLRLIGTEAFF	TGTGCCAGCAGCCAACTCAGGTTAATAGGCACTGAAGCTTTCTTT
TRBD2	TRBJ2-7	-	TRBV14	CASSQGSPSGLYEQYF	TGTGCCAGCAGCCAAGGGTCGCCTAGCGGGCTCTACGAGCAGTACTTC
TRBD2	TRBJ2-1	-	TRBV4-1	CASSQVSSGRAQKDNEQFF	TGCGCCAGCAGCCAAGTATCTAGCGGGAGGGCCCAGAAGGACAATGAGCAGTTCTTC
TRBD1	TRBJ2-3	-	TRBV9	CASSEGTGGITDTQYF	TGTGCCAGCAGCGAGGGAACAGGGGGTATCACAGATACGCAGTATTTT
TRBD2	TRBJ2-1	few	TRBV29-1	CSGAGLAGNNEQFF	TGCAGCGGGGCCGGGCTAGCGGGAAACAATGAGCAGTTCTTC
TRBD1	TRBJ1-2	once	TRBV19	CASSGQNYGYTF	TGTGCCAGCTCGGGACAGAACTATGGCTACACCTTC
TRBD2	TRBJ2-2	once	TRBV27	CASSLSLAGGVGELFF	TGTGCCAGCAGTTTATCCCTAGCGGGAGGGGTCGGGGAGCTGTTTTTT
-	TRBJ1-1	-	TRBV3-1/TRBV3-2	CASSHGNTEAFF	TGTGCCAGCAGCCACGGGAACACTGAAGCTTTCTTT
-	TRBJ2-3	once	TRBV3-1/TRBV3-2	CASSLLPTRSTDTQYF	TGTGCCAGCAGCCTCCTACCGACTAGGAGTACAGATACGCAGTATTTT
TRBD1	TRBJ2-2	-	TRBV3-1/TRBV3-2	CATRQGANTGELFF	TGTGCCACCCGACAGGGGGCGAACACCGGGGAGCTGTTTTTT
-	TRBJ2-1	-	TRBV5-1	CASSPVGGGPTFEQFF	TGCGCCAGCAGCCCCGTTGGGGGAGGACCGACTTTCGAGCAGTTCTTC
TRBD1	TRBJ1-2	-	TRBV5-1	CASSFRQGVDGYTF	TGCGCCAGCAGCTTCCGACAGGGAGTGGATGGCTACACCTTC
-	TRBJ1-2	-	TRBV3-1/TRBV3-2	CASKDLIYGYTF	TGTGCCAGCAAAGACTTGATCTATGGCTACACCTTC
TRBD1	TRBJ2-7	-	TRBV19	CASGQGTYEQYF	TGTGCCTCCGGACAGGGAACCTACGAGCAGTACTTC
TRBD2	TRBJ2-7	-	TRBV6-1	CASSEGLAGTYEQYF	TGTGCCAGCAGTGAGGGACTAGCGGGAACCTACGAGCAGTACTTC
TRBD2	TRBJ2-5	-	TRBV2	CASRGLAGAGGAQYF	TGTGCCAGCAGGGGACTAGCGGGGGCAGGAGGGGCCCAGTACTTC
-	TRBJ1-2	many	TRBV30	CAWNQGWGYGYTF	TGTGCCTGGAATCAGGGATGGGGCTATGGCTACACCTTC
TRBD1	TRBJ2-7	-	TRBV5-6	CASSSGQKQYF	TGTGCCAGCAGCTCGGGACAGAAGCAGTACTTC
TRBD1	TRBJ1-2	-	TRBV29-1	CSVSTGDYGYTF	TGCAGCGTTTCGACAGGGGACTATGGCTACACCTTC
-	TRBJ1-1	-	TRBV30	CAWGPVGTEAFF	TGTGCCTGGGGCCCGGTCGGCACTGAAGCTTTCTTT
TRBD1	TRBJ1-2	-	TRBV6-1	CASSVSHWDSNTDYTF	TGTGCCAGCAGTGTATCTCACTGGGACAGTAACACCGACTACACCTTC
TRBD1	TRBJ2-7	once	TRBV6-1	CASSEPGQDYEQYF	TGTGCCAGCAGTGAACCGGGACAGGACTACGAGCAGTACTTC
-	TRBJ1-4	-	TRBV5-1	CASSLAGGYEKLFF	TGCGCCAGCAGCTTGGCCGGGGGTTATGAAAAACTGTTTTTT
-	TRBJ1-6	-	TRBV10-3	CAISEPGDNSPLHF	TGTGCCATCAGTGAGCCCGGGGATAATTCACCCCTCCACTTT
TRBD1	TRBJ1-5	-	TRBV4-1	CASSQPGQSNQPQHF	TGCGCCAGCAGCCAGCCGGGACAGAGCAATCAGCCCCAGCATTTT
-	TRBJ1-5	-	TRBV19	CASKRDISNQPQHF	TGTGCCAGCAAACGGGATATAAGCAATCAGCCCCAGCATTTT
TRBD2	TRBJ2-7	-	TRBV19	CASSIGGGETSARSYEQYF	TGTGCCAGTAGTATAGGAGGAGGGGAGACTAGCGCGCGATCCTACGAGCAGTACTTC
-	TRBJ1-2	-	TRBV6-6	CASSYGRQVVSSGYTF	TGTGCCAGCAGTTACGGAAGACAGGTCGTCTCCTCTGGCTACACCTTC